Listed below are T cell receptor beta chains from one sample, sequenced in a study of control samples from healthy donors and cancer patients. Sequencing used immunoSEQ multiplex PCR; TCRdb keeps in-frame clones, though not all of them. Of some 170,000 clones listed, 96% are singletons. The sequenced material came from blood. The origin of the receptors is a woman in her twenties or thirties in good health. CDR3s include the opening cysteine and the closing phenylalanine or tryptophan. A D gene is named only where the DNA matches it firmly. The size entry is marked missing in some rows and otherwise reads once, few, many or a size class.

D gene | J gene | clone size | V gene | CDR3 DNA | CDR3 protein
NA | TRBJ1-1 | NA | TRBV6-5 | TGTGCCAGCAGCTCGGTGAACACTGAAGCTTTCTTT | CASSSVNTEAFF
TRBD1 | TRBJ1-2 | NA | TRBV10-2 | TGCGCCAGCAGTGAGTCCTGGACAGGGTTCTATGGCTACACCTTC | CASSESWTGFYGYTF
TRBD2 | TRBJ2-1 | NA | TRBV6-1 | TGTGCCAGCAGTCCGACTAGCGGACGGAATCGGGAGCAGTTCTTC | CASSPTSGRNREQFF
NA | TRBJ1-2 | NA | TRBV3-1/TRBV3-2 | TGTGCCAGCAGCCAAGAAGGGGCATATGGCTACACCTTC | CASSQEGAYGYTF
TRBD1 | TRBJ1-1 | NA | TRBV7-8 | TGTGCCAGCAGCTATAGACAGGGGGGTGACACTGAAGCTTTCTTT | CASSYRQGGDTEAFF
NA | TRBJ1-3 | NA | TRBV7-9 | TGTGCCAGCAGTAAGGGGTGGGCCCCTGGAAACACCATATATTTT | CASSKGWAPGNTIYF
NA | TRBJ2-4 | NA | TRBV7-3 | TGTGCCAGCAGCTTAGGATGGGGGTACGGCAAAAACATTCAGTACTTC | CASSLGWGYGKNIQYF
NA | TRBJ2-7 | NA | TRBV6-5 | TGTGCCAGCAGTCTCGGGGCTGCGGGGCCCCCGCAGTACTTC | CASSLGAAGPPQYF
TRBD1 | TRBJ2-5 | NA | TRBV10-3 | TGTGCCATCAATAAGGACAGGGGCGCTGGGGAGACCCAGTACTTC | CAINKDRGAGETQYF
TRBD2 | TRBJ2-1 | NA | TRBV4-2 | TGTGCCAGCAGCCAAGATGGACTAGCGGGAGATGAGCAGTTCTTC | CASSQDGLAGDEQFF
NA | TRBJ2-2 | once | TRBV19 | TGTGCCAGTACTCAGGGCGGCCTCCGCACCGGGGAGCTGTTTTTT | CASTQGGLRTGELFF
NA | TRBJ1-1 | NA | TRBV5-1 | TGCGCCAGCAGCTTGGCGGGACGGCAGAACACTGAAGCTTTCTTT | CASSLAGRQNTEAFF
NA | TRBJ1-1 | NA | TRBV25-1 | TGTGCCAGCAGTGGAATGGCAGGGAGGGCTTTCTTT | CASSGMAGRAFF
NA | TRBJ1-4 | NA | TRBV28 | TGTGCCAGCAGTATATTGGGGGGTGGGATGTTTTTT | CASSILGGGMFF
NA | TRBJ1-4 | NA | TRBV6-1 | TGTGCCAGCAGTGAATTACAGAAAAAACTGTTTTTT | CASSELQKKLFF
TRBD1 | TRBJ1-6 | NA | TRBV6-5 | TGTGCCAGCAGTTACGACAGGGGCTATAATTCACCCCTCCACTTT | CASSYDRGYNSPLHF
TRBD1 | TRBJ1-3 | NA | TRBV5-4 | TGTGCCAGCAGCTTGGGTAGGGGGCCAGGAAACACCATATATTTT | CASSLGRGPGNTIYF
NA | TRBJ1-2 | NA | TRBV7-8 | TGTGCCAGCAGCTTAAACAGAAACTATGGCTACACCTTC | CASSLNRNYGYTF
TRBD1 | TRBJ1-3 | NA | TRBV9 | TGTGCCAGCAGCGGAGGACAGGGAGAAGTAACTGGAAACACCATATATTTT | CASSGGQGEVTGNTIYF
NA | TRBJ1-5 | NA | TRBV28 | TGTGCCAGCAGTTTAAGGCCGCGGAGGGCAAGCAATCAGCCCCAGCATTTT | CASSLRPRRASNQPQHF
TRBD1 | TRBJ1-2 | NA | TRBV19 | TGTGCCAGTCGCCACGGACAGGGGGTCTTCTATGGCTACACCTTC | CASRHGQGVFYGYTF
NA | TRBJ1-2 | NA | TRBV5-4 | TGTGCCAGCAGCCCCCCCCCAGGGGAAGGCTATGGCTACACCTTC | CASSPPPGEGYGYTF
NA | TRBJ1-1 | NA | TRBV3-1/TRBV3-2 | TGTGCCAGCAGCCAAGAGGCCAGGGTAGATGAAGCTTTCTTT | CASSQEARVDEAFF
NA | TRBJ2-7 | NA | TRBV5-1 | TGCGCCAGCAGCTTACTAGCTAGCTCCTACGAGCAGTACTTC | CASSLLASSYEQYF
NA | TRBJ2-3 | NA | TRBV9 | TGTGCCAGCACCCGTCTGGCTAGCACAGATACGCAGTATTTT | CASTRLASTDTQYF
TRBD1 | TRBJ2-2 | NA | TRBV5-8 | TGTGCCAGCAGCACACCGGGACAGGTGCGGAACACCGGGGAGCTGTTTTTT | CASSTPGQVRNTGELFF
TRBD2 | TRBJ2-1 | NA | TRBV12-3/TRBV12-4 | TGTGCCAGTAGCGGGAGCTCCTACAATGAGCAGTTCTTC | CASSGSSYNEQFF
TRBD1 | TRBJ2-7 | NA | TRBV10-3 | TGTGCCATCAGAGACTCCGGGACAGGGGGCTACGAGCAGTACTTC | CAIRDSGTGGYEQYF
TRBD1 | TRBJ1-1 | NA | TRBV4-2 | TGTGCCAGCAGCCAAGAAGGGACAGGGGTATCTGAAGCTTTCTTT | CASSQEGTGVSEAFF
NA | TRBJ1-2 | NA | TRBV27 | TGTGCCAGCAGGGACAACGCCAACTATGGCTACACCTTC | CASRDNANYGYTF
NA | TRBJ2-3 | NA | TRBV29-1 | TGCAGCGTTGAGGACGGGAGCACAGATACGCAGTATTTT | CSVEDGSTDTQYF
NA | TRBJ2-4 | once | TRBV4-2 | TGTGCCAGCAGCCAAGATCCCTCCGGAACTATGACCATCCAGTACTTC | CASSQDPSGTMTIQYF
NA | TRBJ1-1 | NA | TRBV27 | TGTGCCAGCAGACCTCTTGGGGAGGGAAACACTGAAGCTTTCTTT | CASRPLGEGNTEAFF
NA | TRBJ2-5 | NA | TRBV19 | TGTGCCAGTAGTAATCTTAGCGGTAGCGCGTGGCGGGACTTC | CASSNLSGSAWRDF
NA | TRBJ1-5 | NA | TRBV6-5 | TGTGCCAGCACCCCTGGGGTCGGCGGTCAGCCCCAGCATTTT | CASTPGVGGQPQHF
NA | TRBJ1-2 | NA | TRBV3-1/TRBV3-2 | TGTGCCAGCAGCCGTGACAGAAGTAACTATGGCTACACCTTC | CASSRDRSNYGYTF
TRBD2 | TRBJ2-2 | NA | TRBV5-1 | TGCGCCAGCAGCTTCCTAGCGGGGGCGAACACCGGGGAGCTGTTTTTT | CASSFLAGANTGELFF
TRBD1 | TRBJ2-1 | NA | TRBV6-1 | TGTGCCAGCAGTGAAATAGGACAGGGCACCTACAATGAGCAGTTCTTC | CASSEIGQGTYNEQFF
NA | TRBJ2-7 | NA | TRBV3-1/TRBV3-2 | TGTGCCAGCAGCCAAGAAAGGGGGATAAGGGTTCAGTCCTACGAGCAGTACTTC | CASSQERGIRVQSYEQYF
NA | TRBJ2-5 | NA | TRBV29-1 | TGCAGCGTTGAAGAATGGGCGCCCAGGGAGACCCAGTACTTC | CSVEEWAPRETQYF
NA | TRBJ2-1 | NA | TRBV21-1 | TGTGGGGGCGCAAGGAGAGGACCCAACAATGAGCAGTTCTTC | CGGARRGPNNEQFF
TRBD2 | TRBJ2-3 | NA | TRBV2 | TGTGCCAGCAGGGCTAGCGGTGATACGCAGTATTTT | CASRASGDTQYF
NA | TRBJ2-6 | NA | TRBV3-1/TRBV3-2 | TGTGCCAGCAGCAAAGGGGCGGGTGCCTCTGGGGCCAACGTCCTGACTTTC | CASSKGAGASGANVLTF
NA | TRBJ2-4 | NA | TRBV5-1 | TGCGCCAGCAGCCCGGCTTGGGGAGCCAAAAACATTCAGTACTTC | CASSPAWGAKNIQYF
TRBD2 | TRBJ2-1 | once | TRBV5-4 | TGTGCCAGCACCGGGACTAGCGGGTACAATGAGCAGTTCTTC | CASTGTSGYNEQFF
NA | TRBJ1-4 | NA | TRBV13 | TGTGCCAGCAGGACCAGGCACGGGTGGCCTGATGAAAAACTGTTTTTT | CASRTRHGWPDEKLFF
NA | TRBJ2-1 | NA | TRBV7-2 | TGTGCCAGCAGCTTAAGGGGGACCGGAGGGCAGTTCTTC | CASSLRGTGGQFF
NA | TRBJ1-2 | NA | TRBV3-1/TRBV3-2 | TGTGCCAGCAGTAGGGGAGGGGAACGCTACACCTTC | CASSRGGERYTF
NA | TRBJ1-6 | NA | TRBV18 | TGTGCCAGCTCACCTTTGGGGGAGGGCAATTCACCCCTCCACTTT | CASSPLGEGNSPLHF
NA | TRBJ1-1 | NA | TRBV5-4 | TGTGCCAGCAGCCTCGCGTCCAGGGAAGGTGCTTTCTTT | CASSLASREGAFF
NA | TRBJ1-1 | NA | TRBV3-1/TRBV3-2 | TGTGCCAGCAGTCTCAGGGGAAAGAACACTGAAGCTTTCTTT | CASSLRGKNTEAFF